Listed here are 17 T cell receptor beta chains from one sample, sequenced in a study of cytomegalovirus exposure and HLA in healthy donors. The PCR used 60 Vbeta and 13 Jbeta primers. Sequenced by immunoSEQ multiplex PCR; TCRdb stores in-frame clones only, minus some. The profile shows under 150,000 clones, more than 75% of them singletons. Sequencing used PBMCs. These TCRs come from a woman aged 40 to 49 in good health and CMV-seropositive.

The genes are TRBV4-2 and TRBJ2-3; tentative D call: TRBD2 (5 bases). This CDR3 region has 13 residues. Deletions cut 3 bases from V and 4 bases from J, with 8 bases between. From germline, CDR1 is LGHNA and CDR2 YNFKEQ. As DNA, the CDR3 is TGTGCCAGCAGCCACGACTACCCAGATACGCAGTATTTT. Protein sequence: CASSHDYPDTQYF.

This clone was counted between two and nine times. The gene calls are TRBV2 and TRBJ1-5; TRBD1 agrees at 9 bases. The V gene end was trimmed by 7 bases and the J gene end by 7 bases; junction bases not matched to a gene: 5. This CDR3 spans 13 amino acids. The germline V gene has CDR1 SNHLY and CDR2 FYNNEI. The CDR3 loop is CASNGQGRQPQHF. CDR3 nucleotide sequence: TGTGCCAGCAATGGACAGGGGAGGCAGCCCCAGCATTTT.

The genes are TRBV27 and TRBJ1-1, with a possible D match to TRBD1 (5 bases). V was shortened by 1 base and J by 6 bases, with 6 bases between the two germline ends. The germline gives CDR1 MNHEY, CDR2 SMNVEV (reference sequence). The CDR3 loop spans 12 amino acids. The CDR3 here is CASSLWTSEAFF. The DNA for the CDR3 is TGTGCCAGCAGTTTATGGACATCTGAAGCTTTCTTT.

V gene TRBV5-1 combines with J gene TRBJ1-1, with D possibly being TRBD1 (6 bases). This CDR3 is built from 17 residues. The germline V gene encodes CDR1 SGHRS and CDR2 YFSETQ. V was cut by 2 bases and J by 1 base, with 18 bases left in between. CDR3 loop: CASSFSVTGASNTEAFF. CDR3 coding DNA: TGCGCCAGCAGCTTTTCTGTGACAGGTGCCTCGAACACTGAAGCTTTCTTT. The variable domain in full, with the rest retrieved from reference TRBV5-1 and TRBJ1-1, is KAGVTQTPRYLIKTRGQQVTLSCSPISGHRSVSWYQQTPGQGLQFLFEYFSETQRNKGNFPGRFSGRQFSNSRSEMNVSTLELGDSALYLCASSFSVTGASNTEAFFGQGTRLTVV.

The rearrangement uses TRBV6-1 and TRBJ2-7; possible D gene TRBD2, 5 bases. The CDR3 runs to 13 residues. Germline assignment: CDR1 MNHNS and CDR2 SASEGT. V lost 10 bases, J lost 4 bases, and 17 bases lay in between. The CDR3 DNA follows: TGTGCCACCCATCTCAGCGGAAGTTACGAGCAGTACTTC. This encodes CATHLSGSYEQYF.

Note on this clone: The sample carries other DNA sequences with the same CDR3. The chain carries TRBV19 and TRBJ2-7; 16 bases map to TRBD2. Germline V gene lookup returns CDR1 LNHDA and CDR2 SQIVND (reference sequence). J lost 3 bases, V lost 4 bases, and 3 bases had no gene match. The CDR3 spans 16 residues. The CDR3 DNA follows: TGTGCCAGTAGTACGGGACTAGCGGGAGGGATCTACGAGCAGTACTTC. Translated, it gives CASSTGLAGGIYEQYF.

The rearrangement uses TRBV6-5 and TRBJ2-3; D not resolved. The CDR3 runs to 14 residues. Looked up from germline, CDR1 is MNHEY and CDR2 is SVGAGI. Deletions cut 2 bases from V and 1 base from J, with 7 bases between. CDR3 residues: CASSYEMGTDTQYF. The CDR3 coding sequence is TGTGCCAGCAGTTACGAGATGGGCACAGATACGCAGTATTTT.

The CDR3 sequence: CASSSFGTDSGNTIYF. The DNA of the CDR3 is TGTGCCAGCAGCTCTTTTGGGACAGACTCTGGAAACACCATATATTTT. V is TRBV5-4 and J is TRBJ1-3; 7 bases agree with TRBD1. CDR3 size: 16 residues. Germline CDR1 SGHNT, CDR2 YYREEE (reference sequence). The junction had 6 bases not matched to a gene; V was cut back by 3 bases and J by 0 bases.

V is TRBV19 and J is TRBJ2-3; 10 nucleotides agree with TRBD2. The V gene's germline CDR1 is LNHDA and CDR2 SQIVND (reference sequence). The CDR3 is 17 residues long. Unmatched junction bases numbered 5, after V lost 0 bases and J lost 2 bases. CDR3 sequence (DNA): TGTGCCAGTAGTATAGATGGCCTAGCGGGAGCCACAGATACGCAGTATTTT. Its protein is CASSIDGLAGATDTQYF.

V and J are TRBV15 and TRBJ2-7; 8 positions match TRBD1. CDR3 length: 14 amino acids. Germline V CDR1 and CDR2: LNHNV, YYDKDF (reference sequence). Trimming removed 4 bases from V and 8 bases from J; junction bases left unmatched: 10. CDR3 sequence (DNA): TGTGCCACCAGCAATCGGGACAGGTCTGATCAGCAGTACTTC. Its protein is CATSNRDRSDQQYF.

This CDR3 reads CASSEAGTSGRPKQYF. The CDR3 DNA reads as TGTGCCAGCAGTGAAGCCGGGACTAGCGGGAGGCCAAAGCAGTACTTC. V and J are TRBV6-1 and TRBJ2-7, with 15 nucleotides matching TRBD2. V lost 0 bases, J lost 8 bases, and 5 bases stayed unmatched. The CDR3 covers 16 residues. Germline V gene sequence: CDR1 MNHNS, CDR2 SASEGT.

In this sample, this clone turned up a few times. CDR3 DNA sequence: TGTGCCAGCAGCTCCAATAGCGGGAGCTGGACCGGGGAGCTGTTTTTT. This gives the protein CASSSNSGSWTGELFF. J is TRBJ2-2 and V is TRBV11-3; TRBD2 agrees at 9 bases. CDR3 size: 16 residues. V was pared by 4 bases and J by 5 bases, with 8 bases of the junction left unmatched. Germline CDR1 SGHNT, CDR2 YENEEA. The full variable domain, its missing parts supplied by reference TRBV11-3 and TRBJ2-2, is EAGVVQSPRYKIIEKKQPVAFWCNPISGHNTLYWYLQNLGQGPELLIRYENEEAVDDSQLPKDRFSAERLKGVDSTLKIQPAELGDSAVYLCASSSNSGSWTGELFFGEGSRLTVL.

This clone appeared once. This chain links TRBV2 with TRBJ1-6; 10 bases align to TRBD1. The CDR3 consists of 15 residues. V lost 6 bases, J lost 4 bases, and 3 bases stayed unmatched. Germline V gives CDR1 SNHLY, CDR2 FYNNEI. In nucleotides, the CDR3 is TGTGCCAGCAGCGGGACAGGGGAGTATAATTCACCCCTCCACTTT. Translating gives CASSGTGEYNSPLHF.

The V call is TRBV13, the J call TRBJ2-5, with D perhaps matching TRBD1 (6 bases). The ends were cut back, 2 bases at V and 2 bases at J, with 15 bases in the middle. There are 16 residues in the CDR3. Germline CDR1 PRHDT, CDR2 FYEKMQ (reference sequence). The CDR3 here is CASSLLEIQGQETQYF. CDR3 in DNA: TGTGCCAGCAGCTTATTGGAGATACAGGGACAAGAGACCCAGTACTTC.

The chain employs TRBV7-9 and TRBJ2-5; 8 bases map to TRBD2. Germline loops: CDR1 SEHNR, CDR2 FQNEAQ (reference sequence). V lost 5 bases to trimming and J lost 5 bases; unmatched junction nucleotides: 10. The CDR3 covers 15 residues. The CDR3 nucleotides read TGTGCCAGCAGCGGCTTGACTAGCGTTTTGGAGACCCAGTACTTC. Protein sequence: CASSGLTSVLETQYF.

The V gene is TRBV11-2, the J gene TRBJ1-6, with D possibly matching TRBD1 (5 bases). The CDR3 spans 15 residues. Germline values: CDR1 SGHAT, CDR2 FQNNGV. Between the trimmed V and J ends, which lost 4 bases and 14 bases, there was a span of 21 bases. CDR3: CASSSRGGGERALHF. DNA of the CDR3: TGTGCCAGCAGCTCCCGGGGGGGAGGAGAACGGGCCCTCCACTTT.

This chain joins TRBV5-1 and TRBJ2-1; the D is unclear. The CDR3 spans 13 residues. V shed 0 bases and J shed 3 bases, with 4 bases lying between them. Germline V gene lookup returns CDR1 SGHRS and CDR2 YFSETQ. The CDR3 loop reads CASSLDSYNEQFF. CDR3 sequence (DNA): TGCGCCAGCAGCTTGGACAGCTACAATGAGCAGTTCTTC.